Following are 7 T cell receptor beta chains from one sample sequenced in a study of T cells in localized non-small cell lung cancer. The assay was immunoSEQ multiplex PCR, and TCRdb's table has in-frame clones only and misses some. The data contain under 2,000 clones, about 25% of them seen just once; the ten biggest clones take up less than 30%. Sequenced material: normal lung tissue next to the tumor, taken before any cancer treatment. These receptors originate from a male donor at least 60 years old with stage II lung adenocarcinoma.

The J gene is TRBJ1-4, the V gene TRBV6-1; D call uncertain. Germline CDR1 is MNHNS and CDR2 is SASEGT. Deletions cut 0 bases from V and 8 bases from J, with 7 bases between. CDR3 length: 13 residues. The CDR3, as DNA: TGTGCCAGCAGTGAAGCTCACAGCGAAAAACTGTTTTTT. The encoded protein is CASSEAHSEKLFF.

This clone has only a few counts. The genes are TRBV30 and TRBJ1-4, with D maybe TRBD1 (5 bases). Germline V gene data show CDR1 as GTSNPN and CDR2 as SVGIG (reference sequence). This CDR3 has 14 residues. V lost 3 bases to trimming and J lost 8 bases, with 16 bases between them. In DNA, the CDR3 is TGTGCCTGGAGCTTAGGGACCCGCCGGGAAAAACTGTTTTTT. Translating it yields CAWSLGTRREKLFF.

The chain employs TRBV28 and TRBJ2-4; TRBD1 aligns across 7 bases. The J segment lost 11 bases and the V segment lost 4 bases, leaving 5 bases of the junction unmatched. The germline V gene encodes CDR1 MDHEN and CDR2 SYDVKM. The CDR3 totals 12 residues. CDR3 protein: CASSSGQRLQYF. Written as DNA, the CDR3 is TGTGCCAGCAGTTCGGGACAGCGACTTCAGTACTTC. Full variable domain (outside the CDR3, taken from reference TRBV28 and TRBJ2-4): DVKVTQSSRYLVKRTGEKVFLECVQDMDHENMFWYRQDPGLGLRLIYFSYDVKMKEKGDIPEGYSVSREKKERFSLILESASTNQTSMYLCASSSGQRLQYFGAGTRLSVL.

This chain uses TRBV14 with TRBJ2-3, with TRBD2 as a possible D gene (5 bases). The CDR3 loop spans 16 amino acids. The ends were cut back, 0 bases at V and 6 bases at J, with 16 bases in the middle. Germline V gene sequence: CDR1 SGHDN, CDR2 FVKESK. CDR3 region: CASSQDSPRDFDTQYF. Written as DNA, the CDR3 is TGTGCCAGCAGCCAAGATTCCCCCCGGGATTTTGATACGCAGTATTTT.

This clone was seen only a few times. The chain uses TRBV11-3 and TRBJ1-3; no definite D call. The CDR3 loop spans 14 amino acids. Trimming cost V 3 bases and J 0 bases, with 6 bases left between them. Germline CDR1 reads SGHNT; CDR2 reads YENEEA. CDR3 DNA sequence: TGTGCCAGCAGCTTGGGAGCCTCTGGAAACACCATATATTTT. This translates into CASSLGASGNTIYF. Complete variable domain (other parts from reference TRBV11-3 and TRBJ1-3): EAGVVQSPRYKIIEKKQPVAFWCNPISGHNTLYWYLQNLGQGPELLIRYENEEAVDDSQLPKDRFSAERLKGVDSTLKIQPAELGDSAVYLCASSLGASGNTIYFGEGSWLTVV.

CDR3 DNA sequence: TGTGCCAGTAAGCGACGACTTAGGACGGTGAGGTCCAATGAGCAGTTCTTC. Translating it yields CASKRRLRTVRSNEQFF. The chain combines TRBV12-2 with TRBJ2-1. TRBV12-2 is deemed a pseudogene. CDR3 length: 17 residues.

Within the sample, this clone is medium-sized. The chain links TRBV6-8 to TRBJ1-2; 7 nucleotides align to TRBD1. CDR1 is MNHGY, CDR2 SAAAGT, per germline. This CDR3 has 15 amino acids. V dropped 5 bases and J dropped 4; count of bases not matched to a gene: 10. DNA for the CDR3: TGTGCCAGCAGTAAAGGGGGCCCAAGGGGCTATGGCTACACCTTC. Translated: CASSKGGPRGYGYTF.